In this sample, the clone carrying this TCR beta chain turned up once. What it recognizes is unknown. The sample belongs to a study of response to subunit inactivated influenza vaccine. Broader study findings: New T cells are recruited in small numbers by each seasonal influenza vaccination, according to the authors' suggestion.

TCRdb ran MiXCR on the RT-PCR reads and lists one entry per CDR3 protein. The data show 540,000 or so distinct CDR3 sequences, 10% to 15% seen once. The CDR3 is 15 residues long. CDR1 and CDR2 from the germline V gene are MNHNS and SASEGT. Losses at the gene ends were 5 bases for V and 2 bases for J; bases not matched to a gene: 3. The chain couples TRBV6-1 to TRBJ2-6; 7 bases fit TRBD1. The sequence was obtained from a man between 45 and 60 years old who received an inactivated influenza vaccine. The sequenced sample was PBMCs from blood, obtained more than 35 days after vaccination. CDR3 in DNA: TGTGCCAGCAGTAGACAGGGAACTGGGGCCAACGTCCTGACTTTC. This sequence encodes CASSRQGTGANVLTF.